These 19 T cell receptor beta chains originate from one sample sequenced in a study of high-grade serous ovarian cancer treatment subgroups. Tumor samples were taken before definitive surgery or chemotherapy. Clones were read by immunoSEQ multiplex PCR, and TCRdb kept only the in-frame ones, dropping some. The data show 10,000 to 13,000 clones, about four fifths seen once. The source material was tumor tissue. These receptor sequences come from a human donor with high-grade serous ovarian cancer.

The J gene is TRBJ2-7, the V gene TRBV7-9; TRBD1 matches at 9 bases. With 4 bases clipped from V and 4 bases from J, the junction kept 5 bases outside the gene matches. The CDR3 covers 14 residues. The germline gives CDR1 SEHNR, CDR2 FQNEAQ (reference sequence). The CDR3 region has the DNA TGTGCCAGCAGCTCCCGGGACAGGGCATACGAGCAGTACTTC. It translates to CASSSRDRAYEQYF.

This rearrangement joins TRBV9 to TRBJ2-3, with TRBD1 matching 8 bases. This CDR3 region has 15 residues. Trimming at V came to 4 bases and at J to 3 bases, leaving 7 bases not matched to a gene. Germline V lookup: CDR1 SGDLS, CDR2 YYNGEE. In nucleotides, the CDR3 is TGTGCCAGCAGCAAAGGACAGGGACGGACAGATACGCAGTATTTT. Translated, it gives CASSKGQGRTDTQYF. Variable domain in full (rest from reference TRBV9 and TRBJ2-3): DSGVTQTPKHLITATGQRVTLRCSPRSGDLSVYWYQQSLDQGLQFLIQYYNGEERAKGNILERFSAQQFPDLHSELNLSSLELGDSALYFCASSKGQGRTDTQYFGPGTRLTVL.

For the CDR3, the DNA is TGTGCCAGCTCACCGGACAGGGGAGGAGAGACCCAGTACTTC. Protein product: CASSPDRGGETQYF. The chain combines TRBV18 with TRBJ2-5, with TRBD1 matching over 9 bases. The CDR3 is 14 amino acids. The germline CDR1 and CDR2 sequences are KGHSH and LQKENI. J gave up 4 bases and V 3 bases, and 3 bases lay outside the gene matches.

The rearrangement joins TRBV27 to TRBJ1-4, with a weak D call TRBD1 (5 bases). The CDR3 has 13 residues. Trimming shortened V by 7 bases and J by 9 bases, and 15 bases separated the two germline ends. Germline V lookup: CDR1 MNHEY, CDR2 SMNVEV (reference sequence). The CDR3 loop reads CASKPTGGQKLFF. DNA of the CDR3: TGTGCCAGCAAACCTACGGGGGGTCAAAAACTGTTTTTT.

The chain links TRBV11-3 to TRBJ2-1; weak D call: TRBD2 (5 bases). The CDR3 totals 15 residues. Germline assignment: CDR1 SGHNT and CDR2 YENEEA. Trimming took 0 bases from V and 2 from J, leaving 8 bases between them. CDR3 sequence (DNA): TGTGCCAGCAGCTTAGACCCCGGGACCTACAATGAGCAGTTCTTC. It translates to CASSLDPGTYNEQFF.

The chain is built from TRBV11-3 and TRBJ2-1; 8 bases match TRBD2. CDR1 is SGHNT, CDR2 YENEEA, per germline. Trimming took 5 bases from V and 1 from J; bases not matched to a gene: 7. CDR3 size: 16 residues. The CDR3 DNA is TGTGCCAGCAGCCTCCATAGCGGGACATCCTACAATGAGCAGTTCTTC. Translating it yields CASSLHSGTSYNEQFF.

The chain employs TRBV6-5 and TRBJ2-5; TRBD2 might be the D (6 bases). Near its end, the DNA agrees better with TRBJ2-7, so the J call may be wrong. CDR3 length: 15 amino acids. Germline V gives CDR1 MNHEY, CDR2 SVGAGI. The CDR3 bases are TGTGCCAGCAGTTCCCGTGGTAGCGGAGCCTACGAGCAGTACTTC. This sequence encodes CASSSRGSGAYEQYF.

The chain recombines TRBV2 with TRBJ2-7, with 7 bases matching TRBD2. The CDR3 consists of 14 residues. The germline CDR1 and CDR2 sequences are SNHLY and FYNNEI. The junction had 7 bases not matched to a gene; V was cut back by 6 bases and J by 2 bases. CDR3 coding DNA: TGTGCCAGCAGCGAACTAGCGCCGCCCTACGAGCAGTACTTC. It codes for CASSELAPPYEQYF.

This rearrangement joins TRBV7-8 to TRBJ2-1, with TRBD2 matching over 9 bases. Germline-derived CDR1 and CDR2 are SGHVS and FQNEAQ. The CDR3 has 17 residues. Unmatched junction bases numbered 9, after V lost 4 bases and J lost 2 bases. The CDR3 bases are TGTGCCAGCAGCTACGTACCTTCTAGCGGGGCCTACAATGAGCAGTTCTTC. This codes for CASSYVPSSGAYNEQFF.

The rearrangement links TRBV29-1 to TRBJ2-7; TRBD2 aligns across 12 bases. This CDR3 comprises 15 residues. In germline, CDR1 is SQVTM, CDR2 ANQGSEA. Trimming took 4 bases from V and 5 from J; bases not matched to a gene: 9. In DNA form, the CDR3 reads TGCAGCGTTGGGACCTCTAGCGGGAGGGCCCACGAGCAGTACTTC. As protein: CSVGTSSGRAHEQYF.

The chain recombines TRBV5-1 with TRBJ2-5; D is ambiguous. The CDR3 has 12 residues. Germline loops: CDR1 SGHRS, CDR2 YFSETQ. The germline V and J ends were trimmed by 1 base and 1 base, with 2 bases remaining between them. CDR3 region: CASSLSQETQYF. CDR3 DNA sequence: TGCGCCAGCAGCTTGAGCCAAGAGACCCAGTACTTC.

This clone was counted only a few times. The J gene is TRBJ1-2, the V gene TRBV10-3; D unresolved. V dropped 3 bases and J dropped 3 bases, with 8 bases sitting between them. Germline CDR1 is ENHRY and CDR2 is SYGVKD. The CDR3 covers 13 residues. The CDR3 spells CAISEAGDYGYTF. Here the CDR3 DNA reads TGTGCCATCAGTGAAGCCGGTGACTATGGCTACACCTTC.

The chain links TRBV11-2 to TRBJ2-5; D is possibly TRBD1 (5 bases). Germline values: CDR1 SGHAT, CDR2 FQNNGV. V was cut by 3 bases and J by 0 bases, with 8 bases left in between. The CDR3 totals 14 residues. The CDR3: CASSFTGYQETQYF. Written as DNA, the CDR3 is TGTGCCAGCAGCTTCACAGGCTACCAAGAGACCCAGTACTTC.

This rearrangement joins TRBV9 to TRBJ2-5, with 14 bases lining up with TRBD2. Germline V gene lookup returns CDR1 SGDLS and CDR2 YYNGEE. J was trimmed by 7 bases and V by 3 bases; bases with no gene match: 5. The length of the CDR3 is 15 residues. CDR3 bases: TGTGCCAGCAGCGCGCTGACTAGCGGGGGGGGGACCCAGTACTTC. Its translation is CASSALTSGGGTQYF.

This clone was recorded a few times. The gene calls are TRBV28 and TRBJ1-5; D unclear. Germline CDR1 reads MDHEN; CDR2 reads SYDVKM. The CDR3 is made up of 13 amino acids. With 3 bases removed from V and 8 bases from J, the gap between germline ends came to 11 bases. The CDR3 loop reads CASSFDGLEPQHF. CDR3 sequence (DNA): TGTGCCAGCAGTTTCGACGGCCTTGAGCCCCAGCATTTT.

The CDR3 reads CASSRTGGKQPQHF. DNA for the CDR3: TGTGCCAGCAGCCGTACAGGGGGGAAGCAGCCCCAGCATTTT. V and J are TRBV6-5 and TRBJ1-5, with 8 bases identical to TRBD1. Germline CDR1 reads MNHEY; CDR2 reads SVGAGI. V gave up 6 bases and J gave up 7 bases; unmatched junction bases: 8. This CDR3 is 14 amino acids long.

The chain joins TRBV2 to TRBJ1-1, with D uncertain. Germline CDR1 and CDR2: SNHLY and FYNNEI. The ends were cut back, 2 bases at V and 8 bases at J, with 15 bases in the middle. The CDR3 is 14 amino acids. The CDR3 sequence is CASSETSSGSEAFF. The CDR3 DNA follows: TGTGCCAGCAGTGAAACCAGCTCGGGGTCCGAAGCTTTCTTT.

This chain links TRBV27 with TRBJ1-3; unclear D gene. The germline CDR1 and CDR2 sequences are MNHEY and SMNVEV (reference sequence). Trimming pared 5 bases from V and 2 bases from J, leaving 13 bases between. The CDR3 loop spans 15 amino acids. CDR3 protein: CASSATTRPGNTIYF. The CDR3 nucleotides are TGTGCCAGCAGTGCGACGACAAGGCCTGGAAACACCATATATTTT.

The chain joins TRBV2 to TRBJ2-5; D possibly uses TRBD1 or TRBD2 (6 bases each). V lost 7 bases and J 5 bases, leaving 17 bases between the germline ends. Looked up from germline, CDR1 is SNHLY and CDR2 is FYNNEI. CDR3 length equals 14 residues. The CDR3 DNA reads TGTGCCAGCATCCTAGGGGGGTTTGCGGAGACCCAGTACTTC. Translation: CASILGGFAETQYF.